A selection of T cell receptor beta chains follows, all from one sample in a study of brain T cells in children with intractable seizures. Some clones are missing from TCRdb's copy, which holds only in-frame ones; the method was immunoSEQ multiplex PCR. Among roughly 80,000 clones listed, about 93% were seen once. This sample comprised peripheral blood, obtained at surgery. The receptors were sampled from a girl aged 2 to 9 with Rasmussen encephalitis and intractable seizures. Both conserved end residues are part of each CDR3. A D gene is named only where the DNA matches it firmly. Not every row has a clone size; where given, it reads once, few, many or a size class.

CDR3 protein	CDR3 DNA	J gene	D gene	V gene	clone size
CASSPRVAGEAFF	TGTGCCAGCTCACCAAGGGTCGCAGGGGAAGCTTTCTTT	TRBJ1-1	NA	TRBV18	NA
CASSLEQAPYGYTF	TGCGCCAGCAGCTTGGAACAGGCCCCGTATGGCTACACCTTC	TRBJ1-2	NA	TRBV5-1	NA
CASRKPSGGSGNTIYF	TGTGCCAGTAGAAAACCGAGCGGGGGCTCTGGAAACACCATATATTTT	TRBJ1-3	NA	TRBV19	once
CASGQGAANTGELFF	TGTGCCAGCGGTCAAGGAGCAGCGAACACCGGGGAGCTGTTTTTT	TRBJ2-2	NA	TRBV7-9	NA
CASSLYPRGQSGNTIYF	TGTGCCAGCAGCTTATACCCACGGGGACAATCTGGAAACACCATATATTTT	TRBJ1-3	NA	TRBV7-8	NA
CASSFRGVQMNTEAFF	TGTGCCAGCAGTTTCCGGGGGGTTCAGATGAACACTGAAGCTTTCTTT	TRBJ1-1	NA	TRBV5-6	NA
CASSFTGDSSYEQYF	TGTGCCAGCAGTTTCACTGGGGATTCCTCCTACGAGCAGTACTTC	TRBJ2-7	NA	TRBV28	NA
CASSSTSGSRDTQYF	TGTGCCAGCAGTTCGACTAGCGGGAGCAGAGATACGCAGTATTTT	TRBJ2-3	TRBD2	TRBV27	NA
CASGGLGLHYYGYTF	TGTGCTAGTGGTGGCCTGGGACTCCACTACTATGGCTACACCTTC	TRBJ1-2	NA	TRBV12-5	NA
CASTTSGYTIYF	TGTGCCAGCACCACTTCCGGGTACACCATATATTTT	TRBJ1-3	NA	TRBV28	NA
CASTLSTLPGVPLHF	TGTGCCAGCACGCTATCAACTCTACCGGGTGTACCCCTCCACTTT	TRBJ1-6	NA	TRBV5-6	once
CASSPGPDSALGEKLFF	TGTGCCAGCAGCCCCGGGCCGGACAGTGCGCTTGGTGAAAAACTGTTTTTT	TRBJ1-4	NA	TRBV21-1	NA